This T cell receptor beta chain is drawn from a study of identical twins. Study findings and constraints: The abundant beta clonotypes from cord blood had fewer insertions, and memory repertoires had none of this.

This clonotype was seen many times. Its specificity is not known. TCRdb passed the 5' RACE reads through MiXCR, listing each CDR3 protein once. The sample consists of approximately 600,000 distinct CDR3 sequences, roughly 9.9% of them appearing once. Only healthy Caucasians were included as donors. Germline V gives CDR1 MNHEY, CDR2 SMNVEV (reference sequence). Trimming took off 5 bases at V and 9 bases at J, with 8 bases between the two ends. The CDR3 contains 11 residues. This sample was also put to use in a study of yellow fever vaccine responses in identical twins.

Sequencing input: PBMCs. The sequence came from a woman in her late teens or twenties in good health. The chain uses TRBV27 and TRBJ2-1, with D tentatively TRBD1 (6 bases). The CDR3 region has the DNA TGTGCCAGCAGTCAAGGGGGTGAGCAGTTCTTC. This gives the protein CASSQGGEQFF.